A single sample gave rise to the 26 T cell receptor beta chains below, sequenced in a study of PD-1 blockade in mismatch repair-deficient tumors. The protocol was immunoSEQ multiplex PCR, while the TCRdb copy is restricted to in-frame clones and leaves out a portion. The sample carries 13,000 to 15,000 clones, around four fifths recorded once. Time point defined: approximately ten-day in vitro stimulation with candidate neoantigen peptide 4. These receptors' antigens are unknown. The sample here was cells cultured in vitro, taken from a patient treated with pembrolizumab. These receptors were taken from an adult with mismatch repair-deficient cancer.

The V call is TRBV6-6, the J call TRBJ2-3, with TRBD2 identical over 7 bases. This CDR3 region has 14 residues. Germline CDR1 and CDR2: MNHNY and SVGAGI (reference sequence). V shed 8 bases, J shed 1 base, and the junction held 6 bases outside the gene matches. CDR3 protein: CASYPAGGTDTQYF. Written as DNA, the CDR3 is TGTGCCAGCTATCCGGCGGGAGGCACAGATACGCAGTATTTT.

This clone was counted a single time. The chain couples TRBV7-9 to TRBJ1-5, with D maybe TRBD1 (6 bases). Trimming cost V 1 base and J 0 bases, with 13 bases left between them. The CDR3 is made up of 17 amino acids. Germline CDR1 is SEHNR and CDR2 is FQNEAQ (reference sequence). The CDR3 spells CASSLGQEGYSNQPQHF. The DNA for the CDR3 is TGTGCCAGCAGCTTAGGACAGGAGGGTTATAGCAATCAGCCCCAGCATTTT.

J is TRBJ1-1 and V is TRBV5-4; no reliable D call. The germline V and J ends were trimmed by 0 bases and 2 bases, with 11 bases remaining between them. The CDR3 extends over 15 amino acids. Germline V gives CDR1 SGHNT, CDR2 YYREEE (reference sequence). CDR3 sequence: CASSLEGPKNTEAFF. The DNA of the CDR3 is TGTGCCAGCAGCTTGGAAGGACCAAAAAACACTGAAGCTTTCTTT.

The CDR3 protein is CASSEAGTGAYGYTF. The CDR3 DNA reads as TGTGCCAGCAGTGAAGCAGGGACAGGGGCCTATGGCTACACCTTC. The chain recombines TRBV6-1 with TRBJ1-2, with 10 bases fitting TRBD1. J lost 4 bases, V lost 0 bases, and 2 bases had no gene match. The germline V gene has CDR1 MNHNS and CDR2 SASEGT. The CDR3 covers 15 residues.

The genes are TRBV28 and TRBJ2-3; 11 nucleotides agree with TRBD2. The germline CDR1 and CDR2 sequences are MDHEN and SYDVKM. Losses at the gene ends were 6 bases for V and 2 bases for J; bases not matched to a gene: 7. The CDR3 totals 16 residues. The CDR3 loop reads CASRLWTSGYTDTQYF. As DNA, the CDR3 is TGTGCCAGCAGGCTATGGACTAGCGGGTACACAGATACGCAGTATTTT. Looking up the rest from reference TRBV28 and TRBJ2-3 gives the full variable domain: DVKVTQSSRYLVKRTGEKVFLECVQDMDHENMFWYRQDPGLGLRLIYFSYDVKMKEKGDIPEGYSVSREKKERFSLILESASTNQTSMYLCASRLWTSGYTDTQYFGPGTRLTVL.

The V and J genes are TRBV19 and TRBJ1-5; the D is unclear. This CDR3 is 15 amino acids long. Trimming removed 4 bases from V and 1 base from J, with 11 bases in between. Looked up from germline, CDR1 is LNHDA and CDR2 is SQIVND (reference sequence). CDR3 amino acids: CASSTSKRSNQPQHF. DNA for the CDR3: TGTGCCAGTAGTACCTCAAAGAGGAGCAATCAGCCCCAGCATTTT.

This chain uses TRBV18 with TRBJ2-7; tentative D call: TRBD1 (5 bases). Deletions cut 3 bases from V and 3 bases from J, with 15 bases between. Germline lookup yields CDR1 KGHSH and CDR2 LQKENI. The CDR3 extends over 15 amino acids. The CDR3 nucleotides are TGTGCCAGCTCACCGCAGCCCGACAGTAGCTACGAGCAGTACTTC. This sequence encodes CASSPQPDSSYEQYF.

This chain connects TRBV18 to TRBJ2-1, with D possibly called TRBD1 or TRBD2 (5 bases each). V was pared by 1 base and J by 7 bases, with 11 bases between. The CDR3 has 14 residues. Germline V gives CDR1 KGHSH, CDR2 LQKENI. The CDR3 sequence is CASSPQGTENEQFF. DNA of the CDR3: TGTGCCAGCTCACCACAGGGGACCGAAAATGAGCAGTTCTTC.

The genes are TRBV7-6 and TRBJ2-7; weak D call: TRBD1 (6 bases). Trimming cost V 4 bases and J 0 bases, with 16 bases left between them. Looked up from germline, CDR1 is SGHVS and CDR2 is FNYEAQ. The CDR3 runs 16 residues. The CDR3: CASSSSDRQSSYEQYF. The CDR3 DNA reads TGTGCCAGCAGCTCTTCTGACAGGCAAAGCTCCTACGAGCAGTACTTC.

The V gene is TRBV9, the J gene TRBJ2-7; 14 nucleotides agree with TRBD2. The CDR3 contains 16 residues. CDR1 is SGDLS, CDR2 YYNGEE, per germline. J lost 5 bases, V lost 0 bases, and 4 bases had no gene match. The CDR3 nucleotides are TGTGCCAGCAGCGTAGCGGGGACTAGCGGGAGAGACGAGCAGTACTTC. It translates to CASSVAGTSGRDEQYF.

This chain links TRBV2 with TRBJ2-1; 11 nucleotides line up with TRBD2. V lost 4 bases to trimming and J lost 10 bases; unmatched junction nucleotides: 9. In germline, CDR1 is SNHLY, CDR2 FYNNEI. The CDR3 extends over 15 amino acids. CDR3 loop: CASSATSGKIWEQFF. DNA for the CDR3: TGTGCCAGCAGTGCGACTAGCGGGAAGATTTGGGAGCAGTTCTTC.

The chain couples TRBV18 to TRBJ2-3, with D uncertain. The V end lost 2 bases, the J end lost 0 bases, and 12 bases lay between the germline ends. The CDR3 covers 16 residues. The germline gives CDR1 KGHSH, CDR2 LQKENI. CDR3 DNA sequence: TGTGCCAGCTCACCAAGGCAAAGCACTAGCACAGATACGCAGTATTTT. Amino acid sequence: CASSPRQSTSTDTQYF.

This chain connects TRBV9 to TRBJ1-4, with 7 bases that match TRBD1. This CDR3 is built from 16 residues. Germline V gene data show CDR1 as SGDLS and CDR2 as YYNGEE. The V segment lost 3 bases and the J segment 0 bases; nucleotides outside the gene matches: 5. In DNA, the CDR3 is TGTGCCAGCAGCGGGGGGACAGCAGCAACTAATGAAAAACTGTTTTTT. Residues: CASSGGTAATNEKLFF.

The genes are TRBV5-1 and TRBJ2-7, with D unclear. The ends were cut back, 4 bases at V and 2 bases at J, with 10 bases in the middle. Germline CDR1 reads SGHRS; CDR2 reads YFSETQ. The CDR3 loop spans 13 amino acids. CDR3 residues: CASSLDGAYEQYF. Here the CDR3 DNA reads TGCGCCAGCAGCCTTGACGGAGCCTACGAGCAGTACTTC.

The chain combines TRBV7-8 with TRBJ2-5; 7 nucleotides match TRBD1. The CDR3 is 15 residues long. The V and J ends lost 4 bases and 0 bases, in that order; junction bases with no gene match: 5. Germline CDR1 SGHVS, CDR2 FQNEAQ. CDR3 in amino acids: CASSSTGTYQETQYF. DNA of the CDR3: TGTGCCAGCAGCTCGACAGGGACCTACCAAGAGACCCAGTACTTC.

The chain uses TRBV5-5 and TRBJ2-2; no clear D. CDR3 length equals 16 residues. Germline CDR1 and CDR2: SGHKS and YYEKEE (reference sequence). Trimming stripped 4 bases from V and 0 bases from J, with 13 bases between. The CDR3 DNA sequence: TGTGCCAGCAGCCCATACCGAAATTCGAACACCGGGGAGCTGTTTTTT. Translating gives CASSPYRNSNTGELFF.

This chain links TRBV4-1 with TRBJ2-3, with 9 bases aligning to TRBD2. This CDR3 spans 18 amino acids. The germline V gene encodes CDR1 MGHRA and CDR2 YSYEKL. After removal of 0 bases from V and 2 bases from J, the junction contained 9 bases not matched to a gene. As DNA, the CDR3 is TGCGCCAGCAGCCAAGATCAGGGCGGGAGGGGGGACACAGATACGCAGTATTTT. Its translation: CASSQDQGGRGDTDTQYF.

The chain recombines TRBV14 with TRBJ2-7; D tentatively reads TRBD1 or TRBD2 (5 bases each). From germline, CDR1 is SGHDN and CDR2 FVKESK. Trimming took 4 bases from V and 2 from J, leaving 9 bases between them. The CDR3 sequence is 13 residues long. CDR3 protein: CASSRGSAYEQYF. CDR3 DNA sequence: TGTGCCAGCAGCCGGGGGAGCGCCTACGAGCAGTACTTC.

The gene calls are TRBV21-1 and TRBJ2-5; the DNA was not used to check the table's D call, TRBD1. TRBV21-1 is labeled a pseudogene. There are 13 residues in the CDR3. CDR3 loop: CASSKDREETQYF. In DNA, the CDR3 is TGTGCCAGCAGCAAAGACAGGGAAGAGACCCAGTACTTC.

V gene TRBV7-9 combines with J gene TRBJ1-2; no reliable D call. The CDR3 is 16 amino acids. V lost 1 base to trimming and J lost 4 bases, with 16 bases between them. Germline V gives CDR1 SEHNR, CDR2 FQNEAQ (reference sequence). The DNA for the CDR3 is TGTGCCAGCAGCTTAGAAGGAGGCGTGATACCCTATGGCTACACCTTC. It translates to CASSLEGGVIPYGYTF.

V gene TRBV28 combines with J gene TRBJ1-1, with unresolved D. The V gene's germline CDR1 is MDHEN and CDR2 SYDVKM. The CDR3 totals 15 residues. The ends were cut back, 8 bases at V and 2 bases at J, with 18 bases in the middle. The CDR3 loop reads CASPPAGLRNTEAFF. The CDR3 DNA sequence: TGTGCCAGCCCCCCGGCGGGTCTCAGAAACACTGAAGCTTTCTTT.

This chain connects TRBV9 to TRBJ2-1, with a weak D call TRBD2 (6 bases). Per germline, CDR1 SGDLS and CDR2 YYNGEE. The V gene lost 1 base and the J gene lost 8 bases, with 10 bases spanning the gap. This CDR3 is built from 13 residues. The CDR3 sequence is CASSVLWGDEQFF. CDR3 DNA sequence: TGTGCCAGCAGCGTACTGTGGGGGGATGAGCAGTTCTTC.

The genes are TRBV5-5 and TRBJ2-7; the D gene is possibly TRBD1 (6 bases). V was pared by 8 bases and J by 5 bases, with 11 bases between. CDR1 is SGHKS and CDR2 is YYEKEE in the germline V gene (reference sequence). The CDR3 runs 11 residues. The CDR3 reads CASYRDDEQYF. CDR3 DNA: TGTGCCAGTTACAGGGACGACGAGCAGTACTTC. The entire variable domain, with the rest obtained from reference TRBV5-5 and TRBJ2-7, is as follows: DAGVTQSPTHLIKTRGQQVTLRCSPISGHKSVSWYQQVLGQGPQFIFQYYEKEERGRGNFPDRFSARQFPNYSSELNVNALLLGDSALYLCASYRDDEQYFGPGTRLTVT.

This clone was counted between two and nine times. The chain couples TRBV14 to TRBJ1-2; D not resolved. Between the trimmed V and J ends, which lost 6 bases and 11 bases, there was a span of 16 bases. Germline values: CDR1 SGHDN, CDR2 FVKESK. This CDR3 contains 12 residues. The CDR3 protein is CASRHNEEAYTF. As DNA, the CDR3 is TGTGCCAGCAGACACAACGAGGAAGCTTACACCTTC.

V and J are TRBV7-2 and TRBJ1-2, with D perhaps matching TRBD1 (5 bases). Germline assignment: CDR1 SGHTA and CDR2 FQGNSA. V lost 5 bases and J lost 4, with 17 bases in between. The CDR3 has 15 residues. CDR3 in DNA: TGTGCCAGCAGCCCCCGGGGAGGGGACCTCTATGGCTACACCTTC. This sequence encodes CASSPRGGDLYGYTF.

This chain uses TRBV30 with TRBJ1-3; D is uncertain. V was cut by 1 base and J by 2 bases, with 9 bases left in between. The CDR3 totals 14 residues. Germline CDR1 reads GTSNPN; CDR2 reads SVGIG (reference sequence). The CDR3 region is CAWSAGVPGNTIYF. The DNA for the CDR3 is TGTGCCTGGAGTGCGGGTGTTCCTGGAAACACCATATATTTT.